This T cell receptor (beta chain) was identified in a study of T-cell reconstitution after alpha-beta-depleted transplantation in children (dated by TCRdb to the mid-2010s). In terms of the full investigation: Using TCR repertoire profiling, the study quantitatively followed how T-cell immune reconstitution unfolded in children after TCRalphabeta/CD19-depleted allogeneic hematopoietic cell transplantation.

Library creation used PCR. Sequencing was carried out with an Illumina HiSeq 2500. To normalize quantification of the TCRbeta repertoire, the TCR libraries were built with molecular barcoding that relied on unique molecular identifiers. TCRdb itself trimmed the public reads at Q25 with fastp, ran MiXCR and retained productive beta chains. Each CDR3 protein gets just one entry, which takes the most common genes and DNA from the rows behind it. This sample is represented by around 600,000 distinct CDR3 sequences; under 12% of them were singletons. The biggest ten clones account for less than 4.5% of the sample. Only a few counts were recorded for this clonotype. No antigen is known for it. Qualities for individual bases were not recorded, and no much larger clone is one base off. The CDR3, from cysteine to phenylalanine, totals 17 residues. Only the CDR3 DNA stays, 51 bases, in frame from base 1. CDR1 and CDR2 are read off the germline V gene (reference sequence) as SEHNR and FQNEAQ. The germline V and J ends show losses of 3 bases and 3 bases respectively, and no gene match explains 8 bases of the junction.

The chain is assembled from TRBV7-9 and TRBJ2-7, with 13 bases aligning to TRBD2. Sequenced here: PBMCs from the stem cell graft donor, sampled from the stem cell graft. The TCR originated in a human donor who donated a stem cell graft to a child with acute myeloid leukemia. The sequenced DNA: TGTGCCAGCAGCTTGACTAGCGGGAGGCCCGACTACTACGAGCAGTACTTC. It translates to CASSLTSGRPDYYEQYF.